The 22 T cell receptor beta chains reported below all come from one sample, sequenced in a study of Ad26.COV2.S vaccination and SARS-CoV-2 variants. Treatment specified: 15 to 20 received Ad26.COV2.S at low or high dose, single or two shots; five or six received placebo; per-sample allocation not given. Specimens were obtained on day 63 following the first vaccine or placebo injection. Using immunoSEQ multiplex PCR, the repertoire was profiled, and TCRdb retains in-frame clones only, with some absent. The table has about 480,000 clones, 87% seen once; the top ten hold 9.5% to 15%. This specimen consisted of peripheral blood, obtained in a trial of Ad26.COV2.S vaccine versus placebo. The source of these receptors is a person aged 18 to 59 who received the Ad26.COV2.S COVID-19 vaccine or a placebo.

The rearrangement joins TRBV3-1 (or the pseudogene TRBV3-2) to TRBJ2-1, with 13 bases identical to TRBD2. CDR3 length: 22 amino acids. Trimming cost V 4 bases and J 2 bases; bases outside gene matches: 20. Germline V gene lookup returns CDR1 LGHDT and CDR2 YNNKEL (reference sequence). DNA of the CDR3: TGTGCCAGCAGCCGTACTACCCGCACACTAGCGGGAGGGTCCTTGCCCTACAATGAGCAGTTCTTC. Protein: CASSRTTRTLAGGSLPYNEQFF.

This chain links TRBV5-1 with TRBJ1-1, with 8 bases fitting TRBD1. Trimming took 3 bases from V and 5 from J; bases not matched to a gene: 6. The CDR3 extends over 14 amino acids. Germline V gene lookup returns CDR1 SGHRS and CDR2 YFSETQ. The CDR3 reads CASSSNTGGTEAFF. The CDR3 coding sequence is TGCGCCAGCAGCTCGAACACAGGGGGTACTGAAGCTTTCTTT.

The rearrangement links TRBV24-1 to TRBJ2-2; maybe TRBD1 (5 bases). The CDR3 has 14 residues. The V gene lost 7 bases and the J gene lost 0 bases, with 8 bases spanning the gap. Germline V gives CDR1 KGHDR, CDR2 SFDVKD. The chain's CDR3 is CATRKGPNTGELFF. The CDR3 nucleotides read TGTGCCACCAGGAAGGGGCCGAACACCGGGGAGCTGTTTTTT.

V and J are TRBV18 and TRBJ2-7; a possible D gene is TRBD2 (5 bases). CDR1 and CDR2 (germline): KGHSH, LQKENI. The CDR3 extends over 14 amino acids. Between the trimmed V and J ends, which lost 5 bases and 3 bases, there was a span of 14 bases. Here the CDR3 DNA reads TGTGCCAGCTCATCTAGCCCGATAGTCTACGAGCAGTACTTC. It translates to CASSSSPIVYEQYF.

The V call is TRBV9, the J call TRBJ1-2; D perhaps matches TRBD1 (6 bases). The CDR3 consists of 14 residues. The germline V gene encodes CDR1 SGDLS and CDR2 YYNGEE. Trimming took off 4 bases at V and 7 bases at J, with 17 bases between the two ends. The CDR3 nucleotides read TGTGCCAGCAGCCAGATCCGGGGAGGGGGTGGCTACACCTTC. This translates into CASSQIRGGGGYTF.

The chain joins TRBV9 to TRBJ1-5; D gene uncertain. Germline CDR1 SGDLS, CDR2 YYNGEE. V was trimmed by 4 bases and J by 6 bases, leaving 14 bases between them. This CDR3 spans 14 amino acids. The CDR3 DNA reads as TGTGCCAGCAGCCCTGGGAAGGTGCTTCAGCCCCAGCATTTT. It yields the protein CASSPGKVLQPQHF.

This clone was seen once. The chain recombines TRBV7-6 with TRBJ1-6; no clear D. This CDR3 contains 14 residues. Germline lookup yields CDR1 SGHVS and CDR2 FNYEAQ. Trimming stripped 1 base from V and 3 bases from J, with 4 bases between. In DNA form, the CDR3 reads TGTGCCAGCAGCTTAGGAAGCTATAATTCACCCCTCCACTTT. Protein sequence: CASSLGSYNSPLHF.

The genes are TRBV28 and TRBJ1-2; TRBD1 is a possible D gene (6 bases). V lost 5 bases, J lost 7 bases, and 17 bases lay in between. This CDR3 has 14 residues. In germline, CDR1 is MDHEN, CDR2 SYDVKM. As DNA, the CDR3 is TGTGCCAGCAGTCCCAATACGGGGGCAGGTGGCTACACCTTC. Residues: CASSPNTGAGGYTF.

For this clone: One end of the junction fails to match germline, which may point to a read error. The chain employs TRBV5-1 and TRBJ1-1; D remains ambiguous. The germline CDR1 and CDR2 sequences are SGHRS and YFSETQ. The CDR3 is 12 residues long. CDR3 sequence: CASSLGGVDTSF. The CDR3 region has the DNA TGCGCCAGCAGCTTGGGTGGGGTTGATACAAGCTTT.

The chain has TRBV2 and TRBJ2-7; TRBD2 aligns across 9 bases. There are 14 residues in the CDR3. The ends lost 3 bases at V and 2 bases at J; junction bases unmatched: 2. CDR1 SNHLY and CDR2 FYNNEI come from the germline V gene. CDR3 coding DNA: TGTGCCAGCAGTGAGGCGGGAGGGCCCTACGAGCAGTACTTC. Protein: CASSEAGGPYEQYF. Together with reference TRBV2 and TRBJ2-7, the CDR3 gives the full variable domain: EPEVTQTPSHQVTQMGQEVILRCVPISNHLYFYWYRQILGQKVEFLVSFYNNEISEKSEIFDDQFSVERPDGSNFTLKIRSTKLEDSAMYFCASSEAGGPYEQYFGPGTRLTVT.

V and J are TRBV10-1 and TRBJ2-3; no clear D gene. Looked up from germline, CDR1 is WNHNN and CDR2 is SYGVQD (reference sequence). There are 15 residues in the CDR3. Trimming shortened V by 6 bases and J by 2 bases, and 15 bases separated the two germline ends. The CDR3 reads CASRTLDLDTDTQYF. As DNA, the CDR3 is TGCGCCAGCAGAACCCTGGACCTAGACACAGATACGCAGTATTTT.

This clone appeared once. The rearrangement joins TRBV7-9 to TRBJ2-1; D perhaps matches TRBD2 (5 bases). Germline loops: CDR1 SEHNR, CDR2 FQNEAQ (reference sequence). The CDR3 is made up of 15 amino acids. V was pared by 1 base and J by 1 base, with 8 bases between. The CDR3 coding sequence is TGTGCCAGCAGCTTAGTTACGGGATCCTACAATGAGCAGTTCTTC. It yields the protein CASSLVTGSYNEQFF.

The chain uses TRBV5-6 and TRBJ2-1; no reliable D call. The CDR3 is made up of 15 amino acids. V was pared by 4 bases and J by 9 bases, with 20 bases between. Germline V gene lookup returns CDR1 SGHDT and CDR2 YYEEEE. The CDR3 sequence is CASSPDVLAPGEQFF. The CDR3 DNA sequence: TGTGCCAGCAGCCCAGATGTGCTCGCCCCTGGTGAGCAGTTCTTC.

The CDR3: CASSFSGSRGQPQHF. CDR3 nucleotides: TGTGCCAGCAGTTTCTCAGGGAGTCGTGGTCAGCCCCAGCATTTT. This chain joins TRBV27 and TRBJ1-5; D is perhaps TRBD1 (5 bases). This CDR3 is 15 amino acids long. Germline V gene sequence: CDR1 MNHEY, CDR2 SMNVEV (reference sequence). V was pared by 3 bases and J by 6 bases, with 15 bases between.

The chain carries TRBV9 and TRBJ2-7; 11 nucleotides match TRBD2. In germline, CDR1 is SGDLS, CDR2 YYNGEE. With 0 bases clipped from V and 4 bases from J, the junction kept 9 bases outside the gene matches. There are 17 residues in the CDR3. CDR3 in DNA: TGTGCCAGCAGCGTAGCCCCTACTAGCGGGAGTGCTTACGAGCAGTACTTC. Translating it yields CASSVAPTSGSAYEQYF.

The chain links TRBV5-1 to TRBJ2-5, with 9 bases matching TRBD2. The V gene end was trimmed by 0 bases and the J gene end by 1 base; junction bases not matched to a gene: 4. CDR3 length: 16 residues. CDR1 SGHRS and CDR2 YFSETQ come from the germline V gene. The CDR3 bases are TGCGCCAGCAGCTTGGCCATGACTAGCGGCCAAGAGACCCAGTACTTC. This gives the protein CASSLAMTSGQETQYF.

The rearrangement joins TRBV6-6 to TRBJ2-7; perhaps TRBD1 as D (5 bases). Trimming shortened V by 7 bases and J by 5 bases, and 12 bases separated the two germline ends. This CDR3 region has 12 residues. Germline CDR1 MNHNY, CDR2 SVGAGI (reference sequence). The CDR3 DNA is TGTGCCAGCACAGGGCTATCTGACGAGCAGTACTTC. Translating it yields CASTGLSDEQYF.

The CDR3 sequence: CSAGTSGGTGELFF. CDR3 in DNA: TGCAGCGCCGGGACTAGCGGGGGCACCGGGGAGCTGTTTTTT. V gene TRBV29-1 combines with J gene TRBJ2-2; TRBD2 agrees at 14 bases. This CDR3 contains 14 residues. The germline V gene encodes CDR1 SQVTM and CDR2 ANQGSEA. J gave up 4 bases and V 7 bases, and 2 bases lay outside the gene matches.

This chain connects TRBV7-3 to TRBJ2-4; D remains unclear. V was cut by 4 bases and J by 8 bases, with 12 bases left in between. Germline V gene lookup returns CDR1 SGHTA and CDR2 FQGTGA. This CDR3 has 13 amino acids. CDR3 protein: CASSYDPADIQYF. CDR3 DNA sequence: TGTGCCAGCAGCTATGACCCCGCCGACATTCAGTACTTC.

The chain uses TRBV5-4 and TRBJ1-1; D might be TRBD1 (5 bases). Germline V gene lookup returns CDR1 SGHNT and CDR2 YYREEE (reference sequence). Trimming removed 4 bases at V and 8 bases at J, with 18 bases between. The CDR3 contains 14 residues. CDR3 sequence (DNA): TGTGCCAGCAGCGGGGGGACCTGGAACATGGAAGCTTTCTTT. This translates into CASSGGTWNMEAFF.

The rearrangement links TRBV4-1 to TRBJ1-4; D unresolved. The CDR3 has 17 amino acids. Germline V gene sequence: CDR1 MGHRA, CDR2 YSYEKL. Trimming cost V 2 bases and J 3 bases, with 16 bases left between them. CDR3 DNA sequence: TGCGCCAGCAGCCAATCTGGATCCCGACTGCCTAATGAAAAACTGTTTTTT. Translated, it gives CASSQSGSRLPNEKLFF.

The genes are TRBV7-3 and TRBJ2-1; D is possibly TRBD1 (6 bases). The germline V gene has CDR1 SGHTA and CDR2 FQGTGA. Trimming stripped 5 bases from V and 2 bases from J, with 13 bases between. The CDR3 has 15 amino acids. Here the CDR3 reads CASSQGTSPYNEQFF. The CDR3 nucleotides read TGTGCCAGCAGCCAGGGGACGTCTCCCTACAATGAGCAGTTCTTC.